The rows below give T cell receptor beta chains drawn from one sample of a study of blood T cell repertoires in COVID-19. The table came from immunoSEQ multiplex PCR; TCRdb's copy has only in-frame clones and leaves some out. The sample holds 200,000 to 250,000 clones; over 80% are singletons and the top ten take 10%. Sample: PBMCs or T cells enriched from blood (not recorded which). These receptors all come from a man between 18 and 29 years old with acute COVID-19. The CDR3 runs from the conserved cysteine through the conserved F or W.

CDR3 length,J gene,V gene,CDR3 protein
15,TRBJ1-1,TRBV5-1,CASSLEVTGDPEAFF
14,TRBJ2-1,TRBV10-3,CAISGGQGREEQFF
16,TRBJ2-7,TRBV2,CASSEAGGRGSYEQYF
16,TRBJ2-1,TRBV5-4,CASSFPKGRGANEQFF
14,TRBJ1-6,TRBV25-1,CASSHGQLNSPLHF
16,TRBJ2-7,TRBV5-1,CASSPGLGGPSYEQYF
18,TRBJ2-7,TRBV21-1,CASSKARTGDLSSYEQYF
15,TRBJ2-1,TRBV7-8,CASSLRTPGYNEQFF
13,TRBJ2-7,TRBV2,CASSKTGPYEQYF
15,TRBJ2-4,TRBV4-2,CASSPRDRSKNIQYF
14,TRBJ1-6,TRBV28,CASSHDSYLSPLHF
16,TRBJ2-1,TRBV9,CASSPRTGVSYNEQFF
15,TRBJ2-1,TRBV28,CASSHSGRAGFEQFF
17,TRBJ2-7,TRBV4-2,CASSQALAGVFAYEQYF
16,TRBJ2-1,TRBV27,CASSLGGTGGHNEQFF
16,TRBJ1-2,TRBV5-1,CASSLDRGPANYGYTF
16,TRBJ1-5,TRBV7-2,CASSLLDTVEVQPQHF
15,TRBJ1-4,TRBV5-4,CASSYSVQGNEKLFF
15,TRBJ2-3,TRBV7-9,CASTPMAQSTDTQYF
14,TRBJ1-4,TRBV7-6,CASSQRTRGEKLFF
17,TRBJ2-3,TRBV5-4,CASSLPGQQTSTDTQYF
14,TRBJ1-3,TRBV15,CATSDPPRGNTIYF
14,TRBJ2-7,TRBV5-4,CASSHASGSFEQYF